The T cell receptor beta chain described here comes from a study of vaccination effects on CD4 cells after COVID-19. After expansion with viral peptide pools in the ViraFEST assay, antigen-specific CD4+ T cells were sequenced. Isolating CD4+ T cells followed less than 11 days of culture. Negative nucleocapsid antibody tests before and after vaccination confirmed no previous SARS-CoV-2 infection. Half-medium exchanges with IL-2 medium took place on days 3 and 7. For this clone: As yet, its antigen is unknown.

Sequencing was performed with immunoSEQ multiplex PCR; in TCRdb, only in-frame clones are kept and a portion is missing. The table lists about 73,000 clones, 65% to 80% of them singletons. Looked up from germline, CDR1 is MNHEY and CDR2 is SMNVEV (reference sequence). This CDR3 has 15 amino acids. Trimming stripped 6 bases from V and 0 bases from J, with 12 bases between. The chain joins TRBV27 to TRBJ1-3, with a tentative D call TRBD1 (5 bases). The receptor was derived from a human donor who received a COVID-19 vaccine. Here the sequenced sample was CD4+ T cells from PBMCs cultured with HCoV-NL63 spike peptides, taken before COVID-19 vaccination. CDR3 in amino acids: CASSRVGASGNTIYF. The CDR3 coding sequence is TGTGCCAGCAGCAGGGTTGGAGCCTCTGGAAACACCATATATTTT.